This T cell receptor (beta chain) was recorded in a study of T cell responses to AZD1222 COVID-19 vaccine. Study-level results: The donor group comprised mostly white British people and more females; the analysis possibly underestimated clonal diversity. None of the repertoires were sampled until the peak T cell response had passed.

Some clones are missing from TCRdb's copy, which holds only in-frame ones; the method was immunoSEQ multiplex PCR. The sample holds 110,000 to 150,000 clones, around 92% seen once. Recipients boosted at about 4 weeks or about 12 weeks are pooled. This CDR3 is built from 15 residues. Looked up from germline, CDR1 is KGHDR and CDR2 is SFDVKD. V lost 4 bases and J lost 8, with 17 bases in between. Regarding this clone: Its antigen is not identified.

Sequenced here: peripheral blood, sampled 28 days after the second AZD1222 dose. The chain has TRBV24-1 and TRBJ2-1, with D perhaps matching TRBD2 (5 bases). The source is an adult who received the AZD1222 COVID-19 vaccine. In DNA form, the CDR3 reads TGTGCCACCAGTGACTCCGGACGGAGTAGCGATGAGCAGTTCTTC. Translated: CATSDSGRSSDEQFF.